The 23 T cell receptor beta chains presented below share a single source sample, sequenced in a study of response to subunit inactivated influenza vaccine. TCRdb re-derived calls from the RT-PCR reads in MiXCR, one entry per CDR3 protein. This table holds almost 600,000 distinct CDR3 sequences, 12% to 15% found once. This specimen consisted of PBMCs from blood, obtained roughly 12 days after vaccination. Receptors originate from a man in his fifties or sixties who received an inactivated influenza vaccine.

This rearrangement joins TRBV7-9 to TRBJ2-3; tentative D call: TRBD1 (5 bases). With 1 base removed from V and 4 bases from J, the gap between germline ends came to 12 bases. The CDR3 contains 15 residues. Germline CDR1 SEHNR, CDR2 FQNEAQ (reference sequence). The CDR3 sequence: CASSLGQSWADTQYF. The CDR3 DNA is TGTGCCAGCAGCTTAGGACAGTCATGGGCAGATACGCAGTATTTT.

This clonotype showed up just a few times. This chain joins TRBV7-9 and TRBJ2-2; 8 positions agree with TRBD1. J was trimmed by 5 bases and V by 5 bases; bases with no gene match: 7. The CDR3 runs 15 residues. CDR1 and CDR2 from the germline V gene are SEHNR and FQNEAQ (reference sequence). CDR3 sequence: CASSTQGARTGELFF. As DNA, the CDR3 is TGTGCCAGCAGCACGCAGGGGGCGCGAACCGGGGAGCTGTTTTTT.

This clonotype was seen only a few times. V gene TRBV7-2 combines with J gene TRBJ2-1; D perhaps matches TRBD1 (5 bases). Trimming took 3 bases from V and 3 from J, leaving 12 bases between them. CDR1 is SGHTA and CDR2 is FQGNSA in the germline V gene. The CDR3 totals 15 residues. The CDR3 here is CASSFSRAVYNEQFF. The CDR3, as DNA: TGTGCCAGCAGCTTTAGCAGGGCTGTCTACAATGAGCAGTTCTTC.

This clonotype was picked up one time. The chain uses TRBV27 and TRBJ1-2, with D perhaps matching TRBD1 (6 bases). Deletions cut 6 bases from V and 3 bases from J, with 14 bases between. The CDR3 loop spans 14 amino acids. Per germline, CDR1 MNHEY and CDR2 SMNVEV (reference sequence). The CDR3 here is CASRPGAPHYGYTF. CDR3 nucleotide sequence: TGTGCCAGCAGGCCAGGGGCCCCGCACTATGGCTACACCTTC.

The CDR3 nucleotides are TGTGCCAGCAGCCCAAGGACAGGGAAGAGTCTATTTTACGAGCAGTACTTC. Its protein product is CASSPRTGKSLFYEQYF. The rearrangement joins TRBV7-9 to TRBJ2-7, with TRBD1 identical over 8 bases. This CDR3 is built from 17 residues. The germline V gene has CDR1 SEHNR and CDR2 FQNEAQ (reference sequence). V dropped 5 bases and J dropped 4; count of bases not matched to a gene: 16.

This clonotype has only a few counts. The V call is TRBV7-8, the J call TRBJ1-5; D unclear. The germline gives CDR1 SGHVS, CDR2 FQNEAQ. This CDR3 has 13 amino acids. Trimming removed 1 base at V and 9 bases at J, with 10 bases between. The CDR3: CASSLVARGPQHF. CDR3 DNA sequence: TGTGCCAGCAGCTTAGTGGCCCGAGGGCCCCAGCATTTT.

This clonotype appeared a few times. V and J are TRBV28 and TRBJ2-1; 7 bases agree with TRBD1. The J segment lost 3 bases and the V segment lost 6 bases, leaving 5 bases of the junction unmatched. This CDR3 has 14 residues. The germline V gene encodes CDR1 MDHEN and CDR2 SYDVKM. In DNA form, the CDR3 reads TGTGCCAGCAGGCCGGGACAGAGCTACAATGAGCAGTTCTTC. This translates into CASRPGQSYNEQFF.

A few counts support this clonotype. This rearrangement joins TRBV3-1 to TRBJ2-1; 9 bases align to TRBD1. Germline lookup yields CDR1 LGHDT and CDR2 YNNKEL (reference sequence). This CDR3 is built from 13 residues. The trim removed 2 bases at V and 14 bases at J, leaving 7 bases unmatched. CDR3 sequence (DNA): TGTGCCAGCAGCCAAACAGGGGGCGCAATGGAGTTCTTC. The encoded protein is CASSQTGGAMEFF.

This clonotype was observed many times. The chain uses TRBV12-3 or TRBV12-4 and TRBJ2-5; D possibly corresponds to TRBD1 (5 bases). V was shortened by 6 bases and J by 4 bases, with 9 bases between the two germline ends. This CDR3 contains 12 residues. The CDR3 DNA reads TGTGCCAGCAGCTTAAGGGGAGAGACCCAGTACTTC. Amino acids: CASSLRGETQYF.

This clonotype was found many times. The rearrangement uses TRBV7-9 and TRBJ1-1; 7 nucleotides match TRBD1. The CDR3 runs to 17 residues. V lost 2 bases and J lost 1; bases outside the gene matches: 10. Germline V gene sequence: CDR1 SEHNR, CDR2 FQNEAQ (reference sequence). The CDR3 nucleotides are TGTGCCAGCAGCTTATCAAGAGGGGGCACTGGGAACACTGAAGCTTTCTTT. It codes for CASSLSRGGTGNTEAFF.

The gene calls are TRBV27 and TRBJ1-6; D gene uncertain. CDR1 is MNHEY and CDR2 is SMNVEV in the germline V gene (reference sequence). Trimming stripped 5 bases from V and 4 bases from J, with 6 bases between. The CDR3 is made up of 13 amino acids. The CDR3 region is CASSTGYNSPLHF. The DNA of the CDR3 is TGTGCCAGCAGTACTGGATATAATTCACCCCTCCACTTT.

This clonotype was seen at least ten times. The CDR3 sequence: CASSLWRDRDNEQFF. The CDR3 DNA reads as TGTGCCAGCAGTTTATGGCGGGACAGGGACAATGAGCAGTTCTTC. The chain employs TRBV12-3 or TRBV12-4 and TRBJ2-1; TRBD1 aligns across 9 bases. The CDR3 is made up of 15 amino acids. The junction had 4 bases not matched to a gene; V was cut back by 2 bases and J by 5 bases.

CDR3 nucleotide sequence: TGTGCCACCAGCAGAGATTTGAGCAGGGGGAGGGATGAGCAGTTCTTC. Its translation is CATSRDLSRGRDEQFF. This rearrangement joins TRBV15 to TRBJ2-1; D may correspond to TRBD1 or TRBD2 (7 bases each). Germline V lookup: CDR1 LNHNV, CDR2 YYDKDF (reference sequence). This CDR3 has 16 residues. The V end was cut by 0 bases, the J end by 8 bases, with 17 bases between.

This chain's CDR3 is CAWSWRFSGELFF. For the CDR3, the DNA is TGTGCCTGGAGCTGGCGGTTCTCCGGGGAGCTGTTTTTT. The chain combines TRBV30 with TRBJ2-2, with D unresolved. V dropped 3 bases and J dropped 6 bases, with 11 bases sitting between them. Germline CDR1 reads GTSNPN; CDR2 reads SVGIG (reference sequence). The CDR3 is 13 residues long.

This CDR3 reads CASSTPRERHNEQFF. The DNA for the CDR3 is TGTGCCTCCTCCACCCCAAGAGAGAGACACAATGAGCAGTTCTTC. The chain employs TRBV28 and TRBJ2-1; D is undetermined. The CDR3 is 15 amino acids. The V gene lost 11 bases and the J gene lost 5 bases, with 22 bases spanning the gap. Germline CDR1 and CDR2: MDHEN and SYDVKM. Full variable domain (rest looked up from reference TRBV28 and TRBJ2-1): DVKVTQSSRYLVKRTGEKVFLECVQDMDHENMFWYRQDPGLGLRLIYFSYDVKMKEKGDIPEGYSVSREKKERFSLILESASTNQTSMYLCASSTPRERHNEQFFGPGTRLTVL.

The CDR3: CASSPTSGRSGDTQYF. The CDR3 nucleotides read TGTGCCAGCAGTCCGACTAGCGGGAGGTCCGGAGATACGCAGTATTTT. This rearrangement joins TRBV6-1 to TRBJ2-3, with 13 bases aligning to TRBD2. The CDR3 has 16 residues. The J segment lost 5 bases and the V segment lost 5 bases, leaving 7 bases of the junction unmatched. CDR1 is MNHNS and CDR2 is SASEGT in the germline V gene.

The J gene is TRBJ1-4, the V gene TRBV7-9, with D possibly matching TRBD1 (5 bases). Germline CDR1 SEHNR, CDR2 FQNEAQ (reference sequence). V was pared by 8 bases and J by 3 bases, with 16 bases between. The CDR3 length is 15 residues. The CDR3 reads CASGGYGAANEKLFF. In nucleotides, the CDR3 is TGTGCCAGCGGAGGATATGGGGCCGCTAATGAAAAACTGTTTTTT. The full variable domain, its missing parts supplied by reference TRBV7-9 and TRBJ1-4, is DTGVSQNPRHKITKRGQNVTFRCDPISEHNRLYWYRQTLGQGPEFLTYFQNEAQLEKSRLLSDRFSAERPKGSFSTLEIQRTEQGDSAMYLCASGGYGAANEKLFFGSGTQLSVL.

This chain joins TRBV30 and TRBJ2-7; 10 bases are a match to TRBD2. Germline V CDR1 and CDR2: GTSNPN, SVGIG (reference sequence). Germline trimming cut 0 bases from V and 0 bases from J; bases unmatched to any gene: 5. The CDR3 covers 16 residues. CDR3 sequence: CAWSVLAGTSSYEQYF. Here the CDR3 DNA reads TGTGCCTGGAGTGTACTAGCGGGGACGAGCTCCTACGAGCAGTACTTC.

V gene TRBV4-1 combines with J gene TRBJ1-1; D may be TRBD1 (5 bases). Trimming cost V 1 base and J 7 bases, with 13 bases left between them. The CDR3 is made up of 14 amino acids. The germline CDR1 and CDR2 sequences are MGHRA and YSYEKL. The CDR3 DNA reads as TGCGCCAGCAGCCAAGTGGGACTGCGGGATGAAGCTTTCTTT. Protein sequence: CASSQVGLRDEAFF.

The table lists this clonotype with a few counts. The rearrangement uses TRBV11-1 and TRBJ2-1, with D tentatively TRBD1 (5 bases). The CDR3 has 18 residues. Germline CDR1 is SGHAT and CDR2 is FQDESV (reference sequence). With 3 bases removed from V and 2 bases from J, the gap between germline ends came to 20 bases. CDR3 coding DNA: TGTGCCAGCAGCTTGGGGCAGGGTTTCAAAAGGACCTACAATGAGCAGTTCTTC. Translating gives CASSLGQGFKRTYNEQFF.

The chain couples TRBV18 to TRBJ2-5; 10 bases align to TRBD2. The CDR3 consists of 17 residues. After removal of 2 bases from V and 2 bases from J, the junction contained 8 bases not matched to a gene. Germline V CDR1 and CDR2: KGHSH, LQKENI. The CDR3, as DNA: TGTGCCAGCTCACCAGGTAGCGGGAGGAAGGGTCAAGAGACCCAGTACTTC. This translates into CASSPGSGRKGQETQYF.

Ten or more counts support this clonotype. The rearrangement links TRBV5-1 to TRBJ2-5; TRBD1 aligns across 8 bases. The CDR3 contains 15 residues. In germline, CDR1 is SGHRS, CDR2 YFSETQ. J lost 2 bases, V lost 0 bases, and 3 bases had no gene match. CDR3 sequence reads: CASSLAGQGQETQYF. In DNA form, the CDR3 reads TGCGCCAGCAGCTTGGCAGGACAGGGTCAAGAGACCCAGTACTTC.

This clonotype was detected only a few times. CDR3 loop: CASSLFRRGSGNTIYF. In DNA, the CDR3 is TGTGCCAGCAGCTTATTCCGACGAGGGTCTGGAAACACCATATATTTT. The V gene is TRBV13, the J gene TRBJ1-3; the D is unclear. This CDR3 is built from 16 residues. V lost 2 bases, J lost 1 base, and 12 bases lay in between. Germline lookup yields CDR1 PRHDT and CDR2 FYEKMQ (reference sequence).